This T cell receptor beta chain appears in the sequencing data of a study of vaccination effects on CD4 cells after COVID-19. Study-wide background: Two-dose vaccination with either BNT162b2 or mRNA-1273 was given to the participants. The study, taken as a whole, reports: Substantial clonal contraction characterized both infection- and vaccine-induced clones late after vaccination.

CD4+ T cells specific for antigen were expanded with viral peptide pools by the ViraFEST assay before sequencing. With nine to eleven days of culture completed, CD4+ T cells were isolated. This individual contracted SARS-CoV-2 between March and December 2020, as verified by PCR. IL-2 medium was substituted for half the medium on days 3 and 7. There are a few counts of this clone. Its antigen is as yet unknown. TCRdb's table, derived via immunoSEQ multiplex PCR, lists solely in-frame clones and lacks some. This table holds roughly 25,000 clones, 69% found once. V lost 3 bases, J lost 8 bases, and 13 bases lay in between. CDR1 SNHLY and CDR2 FYNNEI come from the germline V gene. CDR3 length equals 14 residues.

V usage is TRBV2 and J usage is TRBJ1-4; tentatively, D is TRBD1 (5 bases). The sequence derives from a human donor who had a prior SARS-CoV-2 infection. The material was CD4+ T cells from PBMCs cultured with SARS-CoV-2 spike peptides, obtained before COVID-19 vaccination. CDR3 sequence reads: CASSEGRVGEKLFF. CDR3 in DNA: TGTGCCAGCAGTGAGGGACGGGTGGGGGAAAAACTGTTTTTT.